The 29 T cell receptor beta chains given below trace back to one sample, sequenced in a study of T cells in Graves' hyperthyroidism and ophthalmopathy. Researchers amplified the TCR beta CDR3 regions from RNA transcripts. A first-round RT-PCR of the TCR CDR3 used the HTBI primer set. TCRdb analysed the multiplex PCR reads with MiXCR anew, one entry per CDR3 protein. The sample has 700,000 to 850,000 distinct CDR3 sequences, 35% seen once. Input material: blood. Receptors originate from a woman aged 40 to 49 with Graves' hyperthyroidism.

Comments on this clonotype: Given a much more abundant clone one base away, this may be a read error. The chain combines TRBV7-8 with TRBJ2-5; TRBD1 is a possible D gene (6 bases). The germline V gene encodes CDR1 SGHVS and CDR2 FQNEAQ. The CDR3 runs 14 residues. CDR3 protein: CAGSPLTGLETQYF. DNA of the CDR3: TGTGCCGGCAGCCCACTGACAGGTTTAGAGACCCAGTACTTC.

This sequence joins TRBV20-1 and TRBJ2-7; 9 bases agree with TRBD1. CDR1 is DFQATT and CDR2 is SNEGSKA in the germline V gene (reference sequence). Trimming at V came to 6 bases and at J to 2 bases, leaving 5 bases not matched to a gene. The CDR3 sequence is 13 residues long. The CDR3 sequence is CSAPQGATYEQYF. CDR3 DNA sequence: TGCAGTGCCCCACAGGGGGCCACCTACGAGCAGTACTTC.

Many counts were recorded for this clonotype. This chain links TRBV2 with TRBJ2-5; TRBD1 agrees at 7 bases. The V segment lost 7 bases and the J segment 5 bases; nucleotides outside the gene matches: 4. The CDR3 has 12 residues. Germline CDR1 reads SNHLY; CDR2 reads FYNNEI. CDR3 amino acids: CASTTGLETQYF. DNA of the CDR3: TGTGCCAGCACGACAGGGTTGGAGACCCAGTACTTC.

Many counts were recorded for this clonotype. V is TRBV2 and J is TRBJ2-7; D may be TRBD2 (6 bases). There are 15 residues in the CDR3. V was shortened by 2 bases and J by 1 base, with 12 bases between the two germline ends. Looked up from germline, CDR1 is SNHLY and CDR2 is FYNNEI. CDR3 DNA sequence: TGTGCCAGCAGTGAATTTTTGGGGAGGTCCTACGAGCAGTACTTC. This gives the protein CASSEFLGRSYEQYF.

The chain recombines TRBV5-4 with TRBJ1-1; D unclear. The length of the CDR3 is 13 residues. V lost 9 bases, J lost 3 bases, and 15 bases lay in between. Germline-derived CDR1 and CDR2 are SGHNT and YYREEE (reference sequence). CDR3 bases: TGTGCCACCAGGACCTGGTCGGACACTGAAGCTTTCTTT. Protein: CATRTWSDTEAFF.

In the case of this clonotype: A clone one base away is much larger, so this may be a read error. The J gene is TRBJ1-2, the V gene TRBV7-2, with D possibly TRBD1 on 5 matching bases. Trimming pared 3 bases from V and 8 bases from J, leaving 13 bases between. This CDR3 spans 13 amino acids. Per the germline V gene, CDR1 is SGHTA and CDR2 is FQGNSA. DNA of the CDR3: TGTGCCAGCAGCTTTAGCAGGGTATTAGGCTACACCTTC. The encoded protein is CASSFSRVLGYTF.

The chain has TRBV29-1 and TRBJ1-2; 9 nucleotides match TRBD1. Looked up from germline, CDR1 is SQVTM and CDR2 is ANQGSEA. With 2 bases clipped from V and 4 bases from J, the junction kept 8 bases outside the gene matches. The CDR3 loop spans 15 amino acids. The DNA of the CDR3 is TGCAGCGTTGAACGGTCGCGGGGACAGGGCTATGGCTACACCTTC. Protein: CSVERSRGQGYGYTF.

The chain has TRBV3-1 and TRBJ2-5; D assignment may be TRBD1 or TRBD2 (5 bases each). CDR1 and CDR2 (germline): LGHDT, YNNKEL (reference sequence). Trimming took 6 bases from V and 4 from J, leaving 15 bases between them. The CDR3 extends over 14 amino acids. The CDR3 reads CASRGTVDSETQYF. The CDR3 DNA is TGTGCCAGCAGGGGGACCGTTGATTCAGAGACCCAGTACTTC.

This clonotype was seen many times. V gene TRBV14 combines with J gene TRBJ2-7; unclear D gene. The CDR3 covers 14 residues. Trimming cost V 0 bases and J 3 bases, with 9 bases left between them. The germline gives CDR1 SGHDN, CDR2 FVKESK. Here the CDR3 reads CASSQEGRSYEQYF. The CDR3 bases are TGTGCCAGCAGCCAAGAAGGACGGAGCTACGAGCAGTACTTC. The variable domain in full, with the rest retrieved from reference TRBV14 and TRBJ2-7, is EAGVTQFPSHSVIEKGQTVTLRCDPISGHDNLYWYRRVMGKEIKFLLHFVKESKQDESGMPNNRFLAERTGGTYSTLKVQPAELEDSGVYFCASSQEGRSYEQYFGPGTRLTVT.

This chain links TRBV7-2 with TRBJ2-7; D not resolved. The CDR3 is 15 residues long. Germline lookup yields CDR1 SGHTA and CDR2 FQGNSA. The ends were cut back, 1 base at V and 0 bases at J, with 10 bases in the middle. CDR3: CASSLESRPSYEQYF. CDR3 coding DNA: TGTGCCAGCAGCTTAGAGAGTCGGCCCTCCTACGAGCAGTACTTC.

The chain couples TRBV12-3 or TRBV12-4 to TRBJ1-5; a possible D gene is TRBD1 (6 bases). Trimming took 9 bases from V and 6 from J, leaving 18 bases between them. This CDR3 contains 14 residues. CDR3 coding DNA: TGTGCCAGAGTAGGGGGTTGGGAAGGTCAGCCCCAGCATTTT. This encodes CARVGGWEGQPQHF.

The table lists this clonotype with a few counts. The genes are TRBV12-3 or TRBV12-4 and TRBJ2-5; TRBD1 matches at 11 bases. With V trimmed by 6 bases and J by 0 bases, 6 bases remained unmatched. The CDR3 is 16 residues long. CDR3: CASSLRTGGNQETQYF. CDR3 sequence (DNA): TGTGCCAGCAGCCTAAGGACAGGGGGCAACCAAGAGACCCAGTACTTC.

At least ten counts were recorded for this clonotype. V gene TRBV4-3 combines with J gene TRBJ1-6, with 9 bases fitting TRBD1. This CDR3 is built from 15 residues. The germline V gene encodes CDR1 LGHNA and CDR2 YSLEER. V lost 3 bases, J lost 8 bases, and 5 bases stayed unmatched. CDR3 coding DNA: TGCGCCAGCAGCCAGGGGACAGGGCGCGATTCACCCCTCCACTTT. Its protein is CASSQGTGRDSPLHF.

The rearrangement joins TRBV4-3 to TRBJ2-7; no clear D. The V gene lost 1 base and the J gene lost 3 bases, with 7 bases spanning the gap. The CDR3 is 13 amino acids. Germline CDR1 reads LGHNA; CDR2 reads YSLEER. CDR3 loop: CASSQVVDYEQYF. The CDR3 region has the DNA TGCGCCAGCAGCCAAGTGGTCGACTACGAGCAGTACTTC.

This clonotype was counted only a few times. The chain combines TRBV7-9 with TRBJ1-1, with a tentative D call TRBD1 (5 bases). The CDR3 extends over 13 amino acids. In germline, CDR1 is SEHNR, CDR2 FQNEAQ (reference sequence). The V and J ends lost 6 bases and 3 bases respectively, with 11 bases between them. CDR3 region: CASSGDGDTEAFF. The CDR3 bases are TGTGCCAGCAGTGGGGACGGGGACACTGAAGCTTTCTTT.

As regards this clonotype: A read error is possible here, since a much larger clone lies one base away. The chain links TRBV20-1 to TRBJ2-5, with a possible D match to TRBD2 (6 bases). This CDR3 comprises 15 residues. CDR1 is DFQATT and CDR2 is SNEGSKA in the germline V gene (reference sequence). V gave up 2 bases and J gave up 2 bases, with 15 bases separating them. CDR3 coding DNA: TGCAGTGCTAGAAGAGGTAGGAGCGGGCAAGAGACCCAGTACTTC. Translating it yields CSARRGRSGQETQYF.

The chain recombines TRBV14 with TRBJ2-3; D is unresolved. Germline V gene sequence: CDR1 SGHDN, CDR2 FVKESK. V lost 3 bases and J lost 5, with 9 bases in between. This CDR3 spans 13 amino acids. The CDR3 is CASSQDQLDTQYF. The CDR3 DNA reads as TGTGCCAGCAGCCAGGATCAATTAGATACGCAGTATTTT.

The DNA for the CDR3 is TGTGCCAGCAGTGAACTGGGACAGTACTTC. Translating gives CASSELGQYF. The chain couples TRBV2 to TRBJ2-5, with D hard to call. The CDR3 sequence is 10 residues long. Trimming removed 2 bases from V and 11 bases from J, with 6 bases in between. Germline CDR1 is SNHLY and CDR2 is FYNNEI. The full variable domain, in which reference TRBV2 and TRBJ2-5 provide the parts outside the CDR3, is EPEVTQTPSHQVTQMGQEVILRCVPISNHLYFYWYRQILGQKVEFLVSFYNNEISEKSEIFDDQFSVERPDGSNFTLKIRSTKLEDSAMYFCASSELGQYFGPGTRLLVL.

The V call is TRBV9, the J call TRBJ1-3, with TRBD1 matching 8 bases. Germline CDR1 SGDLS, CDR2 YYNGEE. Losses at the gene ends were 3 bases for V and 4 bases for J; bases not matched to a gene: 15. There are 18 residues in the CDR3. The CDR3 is CASSALIQGTGEGNTIYF. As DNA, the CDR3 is TGTGCCAGCAGCGCATTGATTCAGGGGACAGGCGAAGGAAACACCATATATTTT.

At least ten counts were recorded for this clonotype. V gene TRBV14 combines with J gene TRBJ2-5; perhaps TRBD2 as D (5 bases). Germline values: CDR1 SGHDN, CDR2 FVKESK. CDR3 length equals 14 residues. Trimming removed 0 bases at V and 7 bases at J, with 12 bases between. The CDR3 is CASSQDAVSGTQYF. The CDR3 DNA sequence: TGTGCCAGCAGCCAAGATGCGGTCAGCGGGACCCAGTACTTC.

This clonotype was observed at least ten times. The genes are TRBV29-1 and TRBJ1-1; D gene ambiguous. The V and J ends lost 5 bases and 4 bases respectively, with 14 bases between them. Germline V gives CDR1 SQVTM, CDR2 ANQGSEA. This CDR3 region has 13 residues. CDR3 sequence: CSVYPMGLTEAFF. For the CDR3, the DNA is TGCAGCGTTTACCCCATGGGTCTCACTGAAGCTTTCTTT.

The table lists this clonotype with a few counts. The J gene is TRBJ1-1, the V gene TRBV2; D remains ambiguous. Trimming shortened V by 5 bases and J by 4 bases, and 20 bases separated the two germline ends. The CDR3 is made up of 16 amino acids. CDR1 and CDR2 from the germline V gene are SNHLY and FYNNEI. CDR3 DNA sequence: TGTGCCAGCAGTTACTTTCTATCGACGGATACCACTGAAGCTTTCTTT. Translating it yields CASSYFLSTDTTEAFF.

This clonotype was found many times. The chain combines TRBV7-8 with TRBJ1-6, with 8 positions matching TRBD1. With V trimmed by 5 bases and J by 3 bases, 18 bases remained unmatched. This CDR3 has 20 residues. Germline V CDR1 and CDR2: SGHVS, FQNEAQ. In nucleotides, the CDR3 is TGTGCCAGCAGCCCCTTTAGGGGGACAGGAGACCCCGACTATAATTCACCCCTCCACTTT. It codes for CASSPFRGTGDPDYNSPLHF.

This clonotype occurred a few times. CDR3 protein: CASSRTSAGTGELFF. CDR3 nucleotides: TGTGCCAGCAGCCGGACTAGCGCGGGCACCGGGGAGCTGTTTTTT. This chain links TRBV7-9 with TRBJ2-2, with 9 nucleotides matching TRBD2. V trimming: 5 bases; J trimming: 4 bases; junction bases outside the gene matches: 5. The germline CDR1 and CDR2 sequences are SEHNR and FQNEAQ (reference sequence). CDR3 length: 15 residues.

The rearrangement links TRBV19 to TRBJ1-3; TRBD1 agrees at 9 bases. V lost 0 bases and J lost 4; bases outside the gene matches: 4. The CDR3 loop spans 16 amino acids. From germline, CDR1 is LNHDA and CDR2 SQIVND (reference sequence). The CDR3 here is CASSIEGQGSGNTIYF. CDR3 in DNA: TGTGCCAGTAGTATAGAGGGACAGGGATCCGGAAACACCATATATTTT.

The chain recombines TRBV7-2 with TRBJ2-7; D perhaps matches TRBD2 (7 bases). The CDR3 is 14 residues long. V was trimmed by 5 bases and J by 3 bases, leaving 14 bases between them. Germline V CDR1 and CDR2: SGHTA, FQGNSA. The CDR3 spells CASSLAGDIYEQYF. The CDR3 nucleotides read TGTGCCAGCAGCCTGGCGGGGGACATCTACGAGCAGTACTTC.

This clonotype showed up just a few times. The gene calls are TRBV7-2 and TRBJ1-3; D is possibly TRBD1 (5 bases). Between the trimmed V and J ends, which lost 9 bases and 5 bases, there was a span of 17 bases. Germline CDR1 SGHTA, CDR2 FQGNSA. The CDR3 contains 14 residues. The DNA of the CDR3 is TGTGCCAGTACCCCTGGGGGGGGAAGAAACACCATATATTTT. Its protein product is CASTPGGGRNTIYF.

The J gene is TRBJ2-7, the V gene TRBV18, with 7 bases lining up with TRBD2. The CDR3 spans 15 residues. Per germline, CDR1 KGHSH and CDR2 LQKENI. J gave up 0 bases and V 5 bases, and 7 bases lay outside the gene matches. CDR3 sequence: CASSTTGGSSYEQYF. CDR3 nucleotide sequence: TGTGCCAGCTCAACTACGGGAGGTAGCTCCTACGAGCAGTACTTC.

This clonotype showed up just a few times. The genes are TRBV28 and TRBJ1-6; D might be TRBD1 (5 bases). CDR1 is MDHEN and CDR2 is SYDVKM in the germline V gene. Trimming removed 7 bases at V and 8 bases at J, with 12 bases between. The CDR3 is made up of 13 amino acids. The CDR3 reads CASIRDGDSPLHF. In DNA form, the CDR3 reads TGTGCCAGCATCCGGGACGGTGATTCACCCCTCCACTTT.